Below, 10 T cell receptor beta chains from the same sample are listed, as sequenced in a study of post-analysis software for immune sequencing data. Whole-study results and caveats: Higher frequency in patients than in controls was seen for 5 or 6 TRBV segments, with TRBV5-6, TRBV5-1 and TRBV20-1 among them.

Unique molecular identifiers featured in each of the TCR beta cDNA libraries. TCRdb analysed the PCR reads with MiXCR anew, one entry per CDR3 protein. The sample consists of hundreds of thousands of distinct CDR3 sequences, about 40% of them appearing once. Their antigens are not known. The source material was blood. These receptors originate from a girl aged 5-17 years with multiple sclerosis.

This clonotype has only a few counts. V gene TRBV27 combines with J gene TRBJ2-1; the D gene is possibly TRBD2 (5 bases). The length of the CDR3 is 16 residues. V gave up 3 bases and J gave up 0 bases, with 12 bases separating them. Germline values: CDR1 MNHEY, CDR2 SMNVEV (reference sequence). CDR3 in amino acids: CASSFGVPNSYNEQFF. The CDR3 DNA sequence: TGTGCCAGCAGTTTCGGGGTACCAAACTCCTACAATGAGCAGTTCTTC.

The J gene is TRBJ2-1, the V gene TRBV20-1, with D perhaps assigned TRBD1 or TRBD2 (5 bases each). V was clipped by 3 bases and J by 6 bases, with 18 bases between them. The CDR3 runs to 15 residues. Looked up from germline, CDR1 is DFQATT and CDR2 is SNEGSKA (reference sequence). CDR3 nucleotide sequence: TGCAGTGCTAGTGTTAAGGGGTACGGGGTCAATGAGCAGTTCTTC. Translation: CSASVKGYGVNEQFF.

The genes are TRBV20-1 and TRBJ2-6; 7 bases line up with TRBD1. V shed 2 bases, J shed 0 bases, and the junction held 4 bases outside the gene matches. Germline V gene data show CDR1 as DFQATT and CDR2 as SNEGSKA (reference sequence). This CDR3 spans 16 amino acids. CDR3: CSARPTGSSGANVLTF. The DNA for the CDR3 is TGCAGTGCTAGACCGACAGGGAGCTCTGGGGCCAACGTCCTGACTTTC.

A single count supports this clonotype. This chain links TRBV28 with TRBJ1-6; 7 bases match TRBD1. Per the germline V gene, CDR1 is MDHEN and CDR2 is SYDVKM. Losses at the gene ends were 0 bases for V and 6 bases for J; bases not matched to a gene: 2. The CDR3 spans 15 residues. CDR3 sequence (DNA): TGTGCCAGCAGTTTATGGGGACAGCCTAATTCACCCCTCCACTTT. It translates to CASSLWGQPNSPLHF.

This chain connects TRBV27 to TRBJ2-1, with 7 bases matching TRBD1. The CDR3 spans 16 residues. V trimming: 1 base; J trimming: 1 base; junction bases outside the gene matches: 4. Germline loops: CDR1 MNHEY, CDR2 SMNVEV (reference sequence). The CDR3 sequence is CASSLYGQVSYNEQFF. DNA for the CDR3: TGTGCCAGCAGTTTATACGGACAGGTTTCCTACAATGAGCAGTTCTTC.

The rearrangement links TRBV29-1 to TRBJ1-2, with D hard to call. V was trimmed by 0 bases and J by 7 bases, leaving 12 bases between them. Looked up from germline, CDR1 is SQVTM and CDR2 is ANQGSEA. This CDR3 is 13 amino acids long. As DNA, the CDR3 is TGCAGCGTTGAAGATGGGTATGATTTTGGCTACACCTTC. Amino acid sequence: CSVEDGYDFGYTF.

A word on this clonotype: The junction differs from germline at one of its ends, possibly a read error. The V and J genes are TRBV6-6 and TRBJ2-7; no clear D. The J call is in doubt because the DNA end fits TRBJ2-5 better. The CDR3 totals 14 residues. Per the germline V gene, CDR1 is MNHNY and CDR2 is SVGAGI (reference sequence). CDR3 nucleotide sequence: TGTGCCAGCAGTTACTCAGTAGTCCAAGGGACCCAGTACTTC. As protein: CASSYSVVQGTQYF.

The gene calls are TRBV12-3 or TRBV12-4 and TRBJ2-5, with D possibly matching TRBD2 (6 bases). The J call may be in error: the DNA end matches TRBJ2-7 better. The CDR3 runs to 14 residues. CDR3 bases: TGTGCCAGCAGTTGGATTGGAGGGTTCACCGAGCAGTACTTC. This translates into CASSWIGGFTEQYF.

The chain links TRBV6-7 to TRBJ1-4; D is unclear. TRBV6-7 belongs to the ORF category, with a function that is uncertain. The CDR3 consists of 15 residues. Trimming took off 2 bases at V and 6 bases at J, with 13 bases between the two ends. The CDR3 DNA sequence: TGTGCCAGCAGTTACGATCGGGGAGGAGATGAAAAACTGTTTTTT. As protein: CASSYDRGGDEKLFF.

This chain uses TRBV7-9 with TRBJ2-1; D is unresolved. Germline CDR1 is SEHNR and CDR2 is FQNEAQ (reference sequence). There are 16 residues in the CDR3. V lost 7 bases, J lost 0 bases, and 16 bases lay in between. In DNA, the CDR3 is TGTGCCAGCAAATCGCTCCGGCTGTACTCCTACAATGAGCAGTTCTTC. Protein sequence: CASKSLRLYSYNEQFF.